The present entry profiles one T cell receptor beta chain with its context. Antigen unknown. The data belong to a study of cytomegalovirus exposure and HLA in healthy donors. The V segment lost 0 bases and the J segment 2 bases; nucleotides outside the gene matches: 2. The CDR3 loop spans 16 amino acids. From germline, CDR1 is SGHRS and CDR2 YFSETQ. The PCR had 60 Vbeta and 13 Jbeta primers. TCRdb keeps only in-frame clones here, not all; method: immunoSEQ multiplex PCR. Of roughly 150,000 clones listed, around 75% are singletons. Study observations and caveats: The study designated fewer than 200 TCR beta chains cytomegalovirus-associated. Researchers reportedly found TCR beta sequences accurately predicted most subjects' HLA-A and HLA-B alleles.

The genes are TRBV5-1 and TRBJ2-5; 12 bases map to TRBD2. Material: PBMCs. The origin of this receptor is a male donor in good health and CMV-seronegative. The CDR3 here is CASSLAGTSGQETQYF. The CDR3 DNA reads TGCGCCAGCAGCTTGGCCGGGACTAGCGGGCAAGAGACCCAGTACTTC. Looking up the rest from reference TRBV5-1 and TRBJ2-5 gives the full variable domain: KAGVTQTPRYLIKTRGQQVTLSCSPISGHRSVSWYQQTPGQGLQFLFEYFSETQRNKGNFPGRFSGRQFSNSRSEMNVSTLELGDSALYLCASSLAGTSGQETQYFGPGTRLLVL.